This T cell receptor (beta chain) stems from a study of T cell responses to AZD1222 COVID-19 vaccine. Germline CDR1 is SGHDT and CDR2 is YYEEEE. V was pared by 2 bases and J by 5 bases, with 22 bases between. There are 18 residues in the CDR3. TCRdb's table, derived via immunoSEQ multiplex PCR, lists solely in-frame clones and lacks some. Among some 150,000 clones listed, roughly 91% were seen once. Study-wide results and limits: In a largely white British group with more females than males, clonal diversity was possibly underestimated. Variant regions that are unmutated are reportedly the target of nearly half of spike-specific TCRs.

Of note for this clone: The antigen remains undetermined.

The chain employs TRBV5-6 and TRBJ1-4, with a possible D match to TRBD1 (5 bases). This clonotype originated in an adult in good health. This sample comprised peripheral blood, obtained on day 0 of AZD1222 vaccination. The CDR3 loop is CASSFGPSSGKWNEKLFF. The CDR3 DNA reads TGTGCCAGCAGCTTTGGGCCCTCGTCAGGGAAGTGGAATGAAAAACTGTTTTTT.